This T cell receptor beta chain came from a study of beta chain features in type 1 diabetes. Worth noting for this clone: Its cognate antigen is unknown.

The whole isolated RNA underwent reverse transcription, so sequencing captured expressed TCRB transcripts. Only in-frame clones appear in the TCRdb table, and some are missing; sequencing was by immunoSEQ multiplex PCR. The sample holds about 650,000 clones, around 11% seen once. Study conclusions and caveats: Still unanswered here is whether HLA type influences TCRB rearrangement. Fewer insertions but more deletions were seen at VDJ junctions in type 1 diabetes patients. Type 1 diabetes patients had moderately but significantly shorter TCRB CDR3s in all four CD4+ subsets. The similarity of naive, central memory and Treg TCRB repertoires appeared greater among patients than among healthy donors.

The authors obtained over 95% purity in all sorted populations. The CDR3 runs 17 residues. Trimming took off 0 bases at V and 1 base at J, with 13 bases between the two ends. The V gene's germline CDR1 is SGDLS and CDR2 YYNGEE. Sample: naive CD4+ T cells from blood. The receptor's source is a man aged 25 to 40 with type 1 diabetes. J is TRBJ2-2 and V is TRBV9; D gene ambiguous. The CDR3 DNA reads as TGTGCCAGCAGCGTAGATTTGTGGTTTCAGAACACCGGGGAGCTGTTTTTT. It yields the protein CASSVDLWFQNTGELFF. The complete variable domain, with remaining parts taken from reference TRBV9 and TRBJ2-2, reads DSGVTQTPKHLITATGQRVTLRCSPRSGDLSVYWYQQSLDQGLQFLIQYYNGEERAKGNILERFSAQQFPDLHSELNLSSLELGDSALYFCASSVDLWFQNTGELFFGEGSRLTVL.